The next 9 T cell receptor beta chains were all read from a single sample in a study of blood T cell repertoires in COVID-19. This table comes from immunoSEQ multiplex PCR, and its TCRdb copy is limited to in-frame clones, with some not included. Of about 500,000 clones listed, about 90% were seen once; the top ten hold roughly 0.7%. Sequenced: PBMCs or T cells enriched from blood (not recorded which). These receptors all come from a woman under 30 who had recovered from COVID-19.

This chain links TRBV12-3 or TRBV12-4 with TRBJ1-2; no clear D. V was pared by 3 bases and J by 7 bases, with 12 bases between. The CDR3 length is 13 residues. This chain's CDR3 is CASSFEEFGGYTF. The CDR3 coding sequence is TGTGCCAGCAGTTTCGAGGAGTTCGGTGGCTACACCTTC.

This chain links TRBV5-1 with TRBJ2-7, with D perhaps TRBD1 (6 bases). Trimming took off 4 bases at V and 2 bases at J, with 22 bases between the two ends. The CDR3 spans 17 residues. Germline V gene lookup returns CDR1 SGHRS and CDR2 YFSETQ. The CDR3 DNA follows: TGCGCCAGCAGCGTGCTGAGGGGGTCCGACAGACCCTACGAGCAGTACTTC. Translating gives CASSVLRGSDRPYEQYF.

The chain carries TRBV3-1 (or the pseudogene TRBV3-2) and TRBJ2-3; TRBD2 aligns across 12 bases. From germline, CDR1 is LGHDT and CDR2 YNNKEL (reference sequence). V shed 2 bases and J 3 bases; nucleotides not matched to a gene: 9. The CDR3 has 18 amino acids. CDR3 DNA: TGTGCCAGCAGCCAACGACTGACTAGCGGGGGTGGGACAGATACGCAGTATTTT. Its protein product is CASSQRLTSGGGTDTQYF.

This clone was seen a few times. This CDR3 is also generated by other DNA sequences in the sample. CDR3 protein: CASSIEGGYGYTF. For the CDR3, the DNA is TGTGCCAGCAGTATAGAGGGCGGGTATGGCTACACCTTC. The genes are TRBV6-5 and TRBJ1-2; no clear D gene. In germline, CDR1 is MNHEY, CDR2 SVGAGI. This CDR3 spans 13 amino acids. Deletions cut 5 bases from V and 5 bases from J, with 12 bases between.

The rearrangement links TRBV30 to TRBJ1-3; 7 bases line up with TRBD1. The CDR3 sequence is 15 residues long. CDR1 is GTSNPN, CDR2 SVGIG, per germline (reference sequence). V gave up 2 bases and J gave up 4 bases; unmatched junction bases: 8. This CDR3 reads CAWSREGAEGNTIYF. Written as DNA, the CDR3 is TGTGCCTGGAGTAGAGAGGGGGCAGAAGGAAACACCATATATTTT.

This clone was observed a few times. The gene calls are TRBV10-2 and TRBJ1-1, with D perhaps TRBD1 (5 bases). The CDR3 loop spans 14 amino acids. Trimming cost V 7 bases and J 5 bases, with 17 bases left between them. Germline-derived CDR1 and CDR2 are WSHSY and SAAADI. The CDR3 protein is CASTLHGGGTEAFF. The CDR3 DNA reads TGCGCCAGCACCCTCCACGGGGGAGGGACTGAAGCTTTCTTT.

The chain recombines TRBV27 with TRBJ2-3; D remains ambiguous. CDR1 and CDR2 from the germline V gene are MNHEY and SMNVEV (reference sequence). This CDR3 region has 14 residues. The V and J ends lost 6 bases and 0 bases respectively, with 10 bases between them. In DNA form, the CDR3 reads TGTGCCAGCAGCTTAACAAGTAGCACAGATACGCAGTATTTT. Protein product: CASSLTSSTDTQYF.

The genes are TRBV19 and TRBJ2-1; no reliable D call. The germline V and J ends were trimmed by 5 bases and 5 bases, with 13 bases remaining between them. Germline V gene sequence: CDR1 LNHDA, CDR2 SQIVND (reference sequence). The CDR3 totals 14 residues. The CDR3 region has the DNA TGTGCCAGTAGTCTTGCCCGGGTGGACAATGAGCAGTTCTTC. It codes for CASSLARVDNEQFF.

V is TRBV19 and J is TRBJ2-1, with a tentative D call TRBD2 (5 bases). This CDR3 has 17 residues. V was shortened by 6 bases and J by 6 bases, with 24 bases between the two germline ends. CDR1 and CDR2 from the germline V gene are LNHDA and SQIVND (reference sequence). The CDR3 is CASRPGEDGFEGNEQFF. The DNA for the CDR3 is TGTGCCAGTAGACCCGGAGAGGATGGATTCGAGGGCAATGAGCAGTTCTTC.